The T cell receptor beta chain under discussion was sequenced for a study of radiotherapy plus CTLA-4 blockade in lung cancer. On the study more broadly: Objective response rate was about 18%; disease control rate, around 33%. General study findings and limits: Radiotherapy plus ipilimumab was followed by expansion in blood of tumor-derived TCR clones.

Of note for this clone: Antigen: not known.

TCRdb keeps only in-frame clones here, not all; method: immunoSEQ multiplex PCR. The sample has some 110,000 clones; nearly 80% are singletons. Focal radiation with ipilimumab CTLA-4 blockade was given to patients with chemo-refractory metastatic non-small-cell lung cancer. Germline CDR1 and CDR2: SQVTM and ANQGSEA. The CDR3 has 15 residues. The junction had 10 bases not matched to a gene; V was cut back by 6 bases and J by 5 bases. The receptor comes from a human donor with non-small cell lung cancer who had a partial response to radiotherapy plus ipilimumab. The chain links TRBV29-1 to TRBJ2-1, with 10 positions matching TRBD2. Sequences were derived from peripheral blood, sampled from a patient treated with radiotherapy plus ipilimumab. The CDR3, as DNA: TGCAGCGTCCCCAGGACTAGCGGTTTCAACAATGAGCAGTTCTTC. Encoded protein: CSVPRTSGFNNEQFF.